A single sample gave rise to the 25 T cell receptor beta chains below, sequenced in a study of T cell responses to AZD1222 COVID-19 vaccine. This table comes from immunoSEQ multiplex PCR, and its TCRdb copy is limited to in-frame clones, with some not included. The data contain under 150,000 clones, 70% to 90% of them singletons. The sequencing used peripheral blood, collected on day 0 of MenACWY control vaccination. These receptors were obtained from an adult in good health.

This chain links TRBV19 with TRBJ2-3, with D unclear. The CDR3 runs 14 residues. CDR1 is LNHDA and CDR2 is SQIVND in the germline V gene (reference sequence). Trimming left V 7 bases short and J 3 bases short, with 14 bases between. The CDR3 sequence is CASTPAAGTDTQYF. CDR3 bases: TGTGCCAGTACCCCAGCAGCCGGGACAGATACGCAGTATTTT.

The chain combines TRBV7-2 with TRBJ1-5, with 8 bases fitting TRBD1. Trimming cost V 2 bases and J 4 bases; bases outside gene matches: 1. Germline V gene lookup returns CDR1 SGHTA and CDR2 FQGNSA. The CDR3 is 14 amino acids. The CDR3 DNA follows: TGTGCCAGCAGCTTAAACAGGGGGAATCAGCCCCAGCATTTT. Its protein is CASSLNRGNQPQHF.

The chain employs TRBV19 and TRBJ1-1, with 10 bases matching TRBD1. The CDR3 length is 15 residues. With V trimmed by 4 bases and J by 1 base, 3 bases remained unmatched. Germline CDR1 LNHDA, CDR2 SQIVND (reference sequence). The chain's CDR3 is CASSTDRGRNTEAFF. CDR3 DNA: TGTGCCAGTAGTACCGACAGGGGGCGGAACACTGAAGCTTTCTTT.

This sequence joins TRBV28 and TRBJ2-2, with 9 bases identical to TRBD1. CDR3 length: 16 amino acids. V was clipped by 5 bases and J by 7 bases; unmatched bases: 11. Germline V lookup: CDR1 MDHEN, CDR2 SYDVKM. The CDR3 DNA follows: TGTGCCAGCAGTCTGGGACAGGGCTCCCTCTTCGGGGAGCTGTTTTTT. Amino acids: CASSLGQGSLFGELFF.

This clone was picked up one time. The chain couples TRBV4-2 to TRBJ2-5; TRBD2 matches 7 bases. The V segment lost 4 bases and the J segment 1 base; nucleotides outside the gene matches: 9. The CDR3 loop spans 16 amino acids. The germline V gene has CDR1 LGHNA and CDR2 YNFKEQ. Here the CDR3 reads CASSPGTTILQETQYF. CDR3 bases: TGTGCCAGCAGCCCCGGGACTACAATACTCCAAGAGACCCAGTACTTC.

The CDR3 loop is CASSFPGQAITEAFF. Here the CDR3 DNA reads TGTGCCAGCAGTTTCCCGGGTCAGGCGATCACTGAAGCTTTCTTT. This chain links TRBV28 with TRBJ1-1; D is unresolved. The CDR3 contains 15 residues. Trimming removed 3 bases from V and 4 bases from J, with 15 bases in between. The germline gives CDR1 MDHEN, CDR2 SYDVKM.

This rearrangement joins TRBV5-1 to TRBJ2-7, with 9 bases identical to TRBD1. CDR1 SGHRS and CDR2 YFSETQ come from the germline V gene. V shed 4 bases and J 7 bases; nucleotides not matched to a gene: 9. CDR3 length: 14 residues. CDR3 in DNA: TGCGCCAGCAGCCCGGGGACAGGGTCAAGAGAGCAGTACTTC. The encoded protein is CASSPGTGSREQYF.

The chain links TRBV5-1 to TRBJ1-6; 7 bases match TRBD1. V lost 2 bases to trimming and J lost 9 bases; unmatched junction nucleotides: 8. The germline V gene has CDR1 SGHRS and CDR2 YFSETQ. The CDR3 consists of 15 residues. The DNA for the CDR3 is TGCGCCAGCAGCTTTACCGGGACAGAGGTTTCACCCCTCCACTTT. Protein sequence: CASSFTGTEVSPLHF.

The CDR3 coding sequence is TGTGCCAGCAGTTACGGGACAGGGACAGGGAATGAGCAGTTCTTC. Translating gives CASSYGTGTGNEQFF. This chain uses TRBV6-6 with TRBJ2-1, with 9 bases matching TRBD1. Germline trimming cut 2 bases from V and 7 bases from J; bases unmatched to any gene: 6. This CDR3 has 15 amino acids. Germline V CDR1 and CDR2: MNHNY, SVGAGI (reference sequence).

The chain is built from TRBV20-1 and TRBJ2-5, with D uncertain. Per germline, CDR1 DFQATT and CDR2 SNEGSKA (reference sequence). This CDR3 is built from 11 residues. Trimming shortened V by 3 bases and J by 5 bases, and 7 bases separated the two germline ends. The CDR3 is CSARARETQYF. The CDR3 DNA follows: TGCAGTGCTAGGGCCCGGGAGACCCAGTACTTC.

This clone was counted once. The chain is built from TRBV6-2 or TRBV6-3 and TRBJ1-5; 7 bases are shared with TRBD1. The V and J ends lost 2 bases and 1 base, in that order; junction bases with no gene match: 11. Germline CDR1 and CDR2: MNHEY and SVGEGT. CDR3 length: 18 residues. The CDR3 sequence: CASSYQKTGAASNQPQHF. The DNA for the CDR3 is TGTGCCAGCAGTTACCAAAAAACAGGGGCGGCGAGCAATCAGCCCCAGCATTTT.

The chain joins TRBV28 to TRBJ2-1; TRBD1 matches 9 bases. CDR3 size: 16 residues. Trimming took 5 bases from V and 4 from J; bases not matched to a gene: 9. Germline assignment: CDR1 MDHEN and CDR2 SYDVKM. The CDR3 protein is CASSASGTGLYNEQFF. DNA of the CDR3: TGTGCCAGCAGTGCTTCCGGGACAGGGTTATACAATGAGCAGTTCTTC.

The chain couples TRBV7-2 to TRBJ1-2, with 7 bases aligning to TRBD1. The ends lost 5 bases at V and 4 bases at J; junction bases unmatched: 7. Germline loops: CDR1 SGHTA, CDR2 FQGNSA. The CDR3 is made up of 14 amino acids. Here the CDR3 DNA reads TGTGCCAGCAGCCCGAACCGGGACAGCTATGGCTACACCTTC. It translates to CASSPNRDSYGYTF.

The CDR3 coding sequence is TGTGCCAGCAGTGATAGGCCCCGGACTTACGAGCAGTACTTC. This translates into CASSDRPRTYEQYF. The gene calls are TRBV2 and TRBJ2-7; D might be TRBD2 (5 bases). The CDR3 has 14 residues. Germline loops: CDR1 SNHLY, CDR2 FYNNEI. Between the trimmed V and J ends, which lost 3 bases and 4 bases, there was a span of 13 bases.

J is TRBJ2-5 and V is TRBV28, with D perhaps matching TRBD1 (5 bases). The V and J ends lost 3 bases and 0 bases respectively, with 11 bases between them. The CDR3 is made up of 15 amino acids. The V gene's germline CDR1 is MDHEN and CDR2 SYDVKM. The CDR3 DNA follows: TGTGCCAGCAGTTTGCTGTCAGGGAACCAAGAGACCCAGTACTTC. It translates to CASSLLSGNQETQYF. The complete variable domain, with remaining parts taken from reference TRBV28 and TRBJ2-5, reads DVKVTQSSRYLVKRTGEKVFLECVQDMDHENMFWYRQDPGLGLRLIYFSYDVKMKEKGDIPEGYSVSREKKERFSLILESASTNQTSMYLCASSLLSGNQETQYFGPGTRLLVL.

The rearrangement uses TRBV2 and TRBJ2-1; tentative D call: TRBD2 (5 bases). Germline loops: CDR1 SNHLY, CDR2 FYNNEI. The CDR3 sequence is 13 residues long. The ends were cut back, 8 bases at V and 6 bases at J, with 14 bases in the middle. CDR3 loop: CASGSMAGNEQFF. The CDR3, as DNA: TGTGCCAGCGGCTCCATGGCGGGCAATGAGCAGTTCTTC.

The rearrangement links TRBV4-3 to TRBJ2-1; D perhaps matches TRBD2 (7 bases). The CDR3 totals 18 residues. From germline, CDR1 is LGHNA and CDR2 YSLEER. The germline V and J ends were trimmed by 0 bases and 8 bases, with 23 bases remaining between them. Here the CDR3 reads CASSQDTLLGGGGDEQFF. CDR3 bases: TGCGCCAGCAGCCAAGATACGCTACTAGGGGGGGGCGGGGATGAGCAGTTCTTC.

The chain combines TRBV6-5 with TRBJ1-4, with D possibly TRBD1 on 6 matching bases. The CDR3 spans 15 residues. CDR1 MNHEY and CDR2 SVGAGI come from the germline V gene. Trimming shortened V by 0 bases and J by 3 bases, and 8 bases separated the two germline ends. CDR3 sequence: CASSYSWGPNEKLFF. For the CDR3, the DNA is TGTGCCAGCAGTTACTCGTGGGGGCCTAATGAAAAACTGTTTTTT.

V and J are TRBV4-2 and TRBJ2-4; D possibly matches TRBD1 or TRBD2 (5 bases each). The V gene's germline CDR1 is LGHNA and CDR2 YNFKEQ. The CDR3 has 15 amino acids. V lost 0 bases and J 8 bases, leaving 14 bases between the germline ends. CDR3 DNA sequence: TGTGCCAGCAGCCAAGATGGGACGGGTCGAGACATTCAGTACTTC. It yields the protein CASSQDGTGRDIQYF.

This clone has more than one count but fewer than ten. The V and J genes are TRBV3-1 (or the pseudogene TRBV3-2) and TRBJ2-1; possible D gene TRBD2, 5 bases. The CDR3 contains 16 residues. Trimming shortened V by 1 base and J by 5 bases, and 15 bases separated the two germline ends. CDR1 is LGHDT and CDR2 is YNNKEL in the germline V gene (reference sequence). The CDR3 sequence is CASSQGSIAIHNEQFF. CDR3 nucleotide sequence: TGTGCCAGCAGCCAAGGGTCGATAGCGATCCACAATGAGCAGTTCTTC.

The rearrangement uses TRBV9 and TRBJ2-7; D is ambiguous. This CDR3 has 14 amino acids. V was pared by 1 base and J by 7 bases, with 15 bases between. Germline V gene data show CDR1 as SGDLS and CDR2 as YYNGEE. CDR3 loop: CASSVLPTPREQYF. The CDR3 nucleotides are TGTGCCAGCAGCGTACTCCCCACTCCTAGGGAGCAGTACTTC.

The CDR3 here is CASSQDRIEGPENTIYF. The CDR3 DNA is TGCGCCAGCAGCCAAGATCGAATTGAGGGTCCGGAAAACACCATATATTTT. This chain links TRBV4-1 with TRBJ1-3; D is uncertain. V lost 0 bases and J lost 6, with 18 bases in between. The germline V gene encodes CDR1 MGHRA and CDR2 YSYEKL. This CDR3 is built from 17 residues.

The genes are TRBV28 and TRBJ2-6; no clear D. The CDR3 spans 15 residues. Germline V gene sequence: CDR1 MDHEN, CDR2 SYDVKM. V was pared by 6 bases and J by 1 base, with 10 bases between. CDR3 region: CASSQSRSGANVLTF. Here the CDR3 DNA reads TGTGCCAGCAGCCAGAGTAGGTCTGGGGCCAACGTCCTGACTTTC.

This chain uses TRBV5-1 with TRBJ1-2; TRBD1 matches at 8 bases. Germline-derived CDR1 and CDR2 are SGHRS and YFSETQ. The length of the CDR3 is 16 residues. Trimming removed 4 bases from V and 5 bases from J; junction bases left unmatched: 13. DNA of the CDR3: TGCGCCAGCAGCGAAGGGGACAGGATCCCCTTTTATGGCTACACCTTC. The encoded protein is CASSEGDRIPFYGYTF.

This chain uses TRBV7-8 with TRBJ1-1; D possibly corresponds to TRBD1 (5 bases). CDR3 length equals 15 residues. In germline, CDR1 is SGHVS, CDR2 FQNEAQ. V gave up 0 bases and J gave up 1 base, with 9 bases separating them. CDR3 in DNA: TGTGCCAGCAGCTTAGCGGTCGGGACGAACACTGAAGCTTTCTTT. Its translation is CASSLAVGTNTEAFF.